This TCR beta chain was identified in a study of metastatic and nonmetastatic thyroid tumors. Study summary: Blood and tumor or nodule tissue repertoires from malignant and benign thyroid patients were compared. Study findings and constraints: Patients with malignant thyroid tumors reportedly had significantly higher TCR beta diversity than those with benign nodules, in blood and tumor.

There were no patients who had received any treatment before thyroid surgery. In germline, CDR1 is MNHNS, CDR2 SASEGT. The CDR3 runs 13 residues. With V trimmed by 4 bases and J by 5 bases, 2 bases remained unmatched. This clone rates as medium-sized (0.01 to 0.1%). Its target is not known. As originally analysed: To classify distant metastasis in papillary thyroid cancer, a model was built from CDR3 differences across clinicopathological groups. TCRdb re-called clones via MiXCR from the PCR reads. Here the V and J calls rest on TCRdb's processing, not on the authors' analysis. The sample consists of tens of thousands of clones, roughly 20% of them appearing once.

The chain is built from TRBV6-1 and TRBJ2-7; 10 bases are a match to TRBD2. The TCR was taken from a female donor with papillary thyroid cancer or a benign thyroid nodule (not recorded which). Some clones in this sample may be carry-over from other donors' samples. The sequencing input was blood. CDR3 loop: CASSVLAGDEQYF. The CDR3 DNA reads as TGTGCCAGCAGTGTGCTAGCGGGAGACGAGCAGTACTTC.